This T cell receptor (beta chain) appears in the sequencing data of a study of T-cell memory formation after mild COVID-19. UMIs and sample barcodes were carried by the TCR alpha and TCR beta cDNA libraries that 5'RACE produced using constant-segment primers. TCRdb analysed the 5' RACE reads with MiXCR anew, one entry per CDR3 protein. The table records 470,000 or so distinct CDR3 sequences, over 15% of them present only once. The CDR3 totals 13 residues. Germline V gene data show CDR1 as KGHSH and CDR2 as LQKENI. V lost 3 bases, J lost 8 bases, and 5 bases stayed unmatched. The table lists this clonotype with a few counts.

The clonotype was recovered from an adult woman who had mild COVID-19 (a few samples of this study predate the infection). Cell type and time point are not known. This rearrangement joins TRBV18 to TRBJ1-2; 8 bases line up with TRBD1. Material: PBMCs or a T cell subset sorted from them (not recorded which). CDR3 loop: CASSPSGQGGYTF. The CDR3 region has the DNA TGTGCCAGCTCACCGTCCGGACAGGGAGGCTACACCTTC.